The clone carrying this T cell receptor beta chain was seen repeatedly, ten times or more. This CDR3 spans 14 amino acids. Germline CDR1 MNHEY, CDR2 SVGAGI. V dropped 4 bases and J dropped 3 bases, with 10 bases sitting between them. From the RT-PCR reads, TCRdb called clonotypes with MiXCR, one entry per CDR3 protein. The table lists about 680,000 distinct CDR3 sequences, 14% of them singletons. The clonotype was recovered from a female donor in good health, serving as a healthy control. The chain recombines TRBV6-5 with TRBJ1-5; D not resolved. The sample was memory CD4+ T cells from blood. In DNA form, the CDR3 reads TGTGCCAGCAGTTCCAGCGACATCAATCAGCCCCAGCATTTT. Translating it yields CASSSSDINQPQHF.